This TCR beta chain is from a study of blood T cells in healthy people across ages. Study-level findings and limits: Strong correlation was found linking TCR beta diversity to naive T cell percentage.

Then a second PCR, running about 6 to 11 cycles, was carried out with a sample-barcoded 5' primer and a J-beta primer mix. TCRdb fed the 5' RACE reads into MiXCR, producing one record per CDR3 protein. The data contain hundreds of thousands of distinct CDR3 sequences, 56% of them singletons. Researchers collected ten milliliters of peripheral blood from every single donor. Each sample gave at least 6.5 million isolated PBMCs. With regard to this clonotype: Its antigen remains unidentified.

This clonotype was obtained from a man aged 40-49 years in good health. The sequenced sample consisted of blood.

In DNA, the CDR3 is TGTGCCACGACTAGCGGGAGCGGGGACCACTACAATGAGCAGTTCTTC. Its translation: CATTSGSGDHYNEQFF. The chain is built from TRBV10-3 and TRBJ2-1; TRBD2 agrees at 12 bases. The CDR3 is 16 residues long. J was trimmed by 3 bases and V by 10 bases; bases with no gene match: 10. Germline CDR1 is ENHRY and CDR2 is SYGVKD.